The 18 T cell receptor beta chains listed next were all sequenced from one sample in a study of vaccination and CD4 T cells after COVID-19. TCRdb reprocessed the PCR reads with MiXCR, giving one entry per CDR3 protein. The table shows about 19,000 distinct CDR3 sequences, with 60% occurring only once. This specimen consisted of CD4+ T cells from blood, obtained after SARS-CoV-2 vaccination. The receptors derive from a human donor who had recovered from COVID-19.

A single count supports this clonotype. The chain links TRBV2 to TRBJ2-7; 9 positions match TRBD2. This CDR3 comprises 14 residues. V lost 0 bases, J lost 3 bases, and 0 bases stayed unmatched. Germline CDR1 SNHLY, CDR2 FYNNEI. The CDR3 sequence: CASSEASGSYEQYF. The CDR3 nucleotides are TGTGCCAGCAGTGAAGCTAGCGGGAGCTACGAGCAGTACTTC.

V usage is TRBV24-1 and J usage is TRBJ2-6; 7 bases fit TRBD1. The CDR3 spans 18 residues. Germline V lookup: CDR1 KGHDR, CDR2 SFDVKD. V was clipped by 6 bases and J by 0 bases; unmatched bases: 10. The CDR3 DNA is TGTGCCACCAGTCTAGAAGGGGGCAATTTCTCTGGGGCCAACGTCCTGACTTTC. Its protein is CATSLEGGNFSGANVLTF.

The CDR3 loop is CASSPGGPLGTEAFF. The CDR3 DNA is TGTGCCAGCTCACCAGGGGGCCCCCTGGGCACTGAAGCTTTCTTT. The rearrangement links TRBV18 to TRBJ1-1; D perhaps matches TRBD1 (6 bases). The CDR3 is 15 residues long. CDR1 KGHSH and CDR2 LQKENI come from the germline V gene. V lost 2 bases and J 4 bases, leaving 14 bases between the germline ends.

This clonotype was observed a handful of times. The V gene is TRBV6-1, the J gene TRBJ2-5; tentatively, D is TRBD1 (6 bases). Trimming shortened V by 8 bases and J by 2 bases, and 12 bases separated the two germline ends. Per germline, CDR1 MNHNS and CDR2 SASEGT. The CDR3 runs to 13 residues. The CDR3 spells CASGQDRQETQYF. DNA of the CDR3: TGTGCCAGCGGTCAGGACAGACAAGAGACCCAGTACTTC.

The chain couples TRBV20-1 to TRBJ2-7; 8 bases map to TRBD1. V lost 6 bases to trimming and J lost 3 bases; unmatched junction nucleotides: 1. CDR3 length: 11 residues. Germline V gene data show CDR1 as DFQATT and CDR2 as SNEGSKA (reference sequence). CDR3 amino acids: CSATGGYEQYF. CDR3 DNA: TGCAGTGCCACAGGGGGCTACGAGCAGTACTTC.

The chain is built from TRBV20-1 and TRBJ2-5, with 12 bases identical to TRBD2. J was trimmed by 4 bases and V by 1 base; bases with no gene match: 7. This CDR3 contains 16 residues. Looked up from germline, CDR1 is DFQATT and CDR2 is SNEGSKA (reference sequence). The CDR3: CSARGNPGLAGETQYF. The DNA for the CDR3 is TGCAGTGCTAGAGGAAACCCGGGACTAGCGGGAGAGACCCAGTACTTC.

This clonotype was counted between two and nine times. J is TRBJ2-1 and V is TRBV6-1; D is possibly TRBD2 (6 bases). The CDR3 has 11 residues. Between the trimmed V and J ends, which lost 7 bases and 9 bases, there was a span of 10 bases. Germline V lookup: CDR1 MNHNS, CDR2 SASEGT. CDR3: CASTDGGEQFF. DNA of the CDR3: TGTGCCAGCACCGACGGGGGTGAGCAGTTCTTC.

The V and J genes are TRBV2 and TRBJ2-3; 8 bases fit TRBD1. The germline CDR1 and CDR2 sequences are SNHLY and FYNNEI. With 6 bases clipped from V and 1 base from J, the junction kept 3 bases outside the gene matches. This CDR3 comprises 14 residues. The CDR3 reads CASRKTGGTDTQYF. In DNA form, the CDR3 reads TGTGCCAGCAGGAAGACAGGGGGCACAGATACGCAGTATTTT.

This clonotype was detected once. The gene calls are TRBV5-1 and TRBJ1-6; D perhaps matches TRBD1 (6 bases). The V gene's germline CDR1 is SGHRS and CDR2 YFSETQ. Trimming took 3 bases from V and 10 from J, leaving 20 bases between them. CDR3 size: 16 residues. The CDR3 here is CASSWEPTGRASPLHF. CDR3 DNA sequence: TGCGCCAGCAGCTGGGAGCCGACAGGCCGCGCGTCACCCCTCCACTTT.

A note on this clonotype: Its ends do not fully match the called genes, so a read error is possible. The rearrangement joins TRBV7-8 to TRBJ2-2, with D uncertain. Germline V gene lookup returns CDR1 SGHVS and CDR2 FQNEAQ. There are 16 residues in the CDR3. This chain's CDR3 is CASSLADDANTGELFF. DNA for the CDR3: TGTGCCAGCAGCTTAGCGGACGACGCCAACACTGGGGAGCTGTTTTTT.

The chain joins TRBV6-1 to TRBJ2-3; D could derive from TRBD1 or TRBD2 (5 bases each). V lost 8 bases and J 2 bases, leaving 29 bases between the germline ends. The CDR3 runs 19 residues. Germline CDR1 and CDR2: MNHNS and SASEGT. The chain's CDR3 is CASPDDKAGNKDSTDTQYF. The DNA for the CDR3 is TGTGCCAGCCCCGACGACAAGGCAGGGAACAAGGACTCCACAGATACGCAGTATTTT.

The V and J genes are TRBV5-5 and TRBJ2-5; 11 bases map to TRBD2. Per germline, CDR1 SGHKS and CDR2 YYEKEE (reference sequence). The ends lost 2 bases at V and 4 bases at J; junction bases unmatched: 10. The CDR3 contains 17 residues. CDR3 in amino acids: CASSFGTSGKRRETQYF. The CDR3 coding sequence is TGTGCCAGCAGCTTCGGGACTAGCGGAAAACGGCGAGAGACCCAGTACTTC.

The CDR3 loop reads CASSQNRGKVSDTQYF. CDR3 nucleotide sequence: TGTGCCAGCAGCCAAAACAGGGGGAAGGTTTCAGATACGCAGTATTTT. The chain uses TRBV12-3 or TRBV12-4 and TRBJ2-3; 8 bases fit TRBD1. This CDR3 is 16 amino acids long. The J segment lost 4 bases and the V segment lost 6 bases, leaving 12 bases of the junction unmatched.

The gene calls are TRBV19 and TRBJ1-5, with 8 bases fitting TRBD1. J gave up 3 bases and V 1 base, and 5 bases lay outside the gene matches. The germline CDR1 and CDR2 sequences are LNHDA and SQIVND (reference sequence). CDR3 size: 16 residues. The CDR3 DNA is TGTGCCAGTAGTATAGGAACAGGGGGAATCAATCAGCCCCAGCATTTT. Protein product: CASSIGTGGINQPQHF. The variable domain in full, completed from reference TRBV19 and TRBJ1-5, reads DGGITQSPKYLFRKEGQNVTLSCEQNLNHDAMYWYRQDPGQGLRLIYYSQIVNDFQKGDIAEGYSVSREKKESFPLTVTSAQKNPTAFYLCASSIGTGGINQPQHFGDGTRLSIL.

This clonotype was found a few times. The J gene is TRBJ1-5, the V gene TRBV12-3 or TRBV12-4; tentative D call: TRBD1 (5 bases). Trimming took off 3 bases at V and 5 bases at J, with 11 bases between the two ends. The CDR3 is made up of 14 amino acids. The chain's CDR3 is CASSLQGTDQPQHF. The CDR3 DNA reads TGTGCCAGCAGTTTGCAGGGTACGGATCAGCCCCAGCATTTT.

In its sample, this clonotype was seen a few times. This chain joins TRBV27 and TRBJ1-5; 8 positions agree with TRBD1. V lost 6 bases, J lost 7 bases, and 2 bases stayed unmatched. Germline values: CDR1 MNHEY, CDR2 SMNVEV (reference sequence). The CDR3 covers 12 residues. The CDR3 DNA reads TGTGCCAGCAGGACAGGGGCACAGCCCCAGCATTTT. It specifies CASRTGAQPQHF.

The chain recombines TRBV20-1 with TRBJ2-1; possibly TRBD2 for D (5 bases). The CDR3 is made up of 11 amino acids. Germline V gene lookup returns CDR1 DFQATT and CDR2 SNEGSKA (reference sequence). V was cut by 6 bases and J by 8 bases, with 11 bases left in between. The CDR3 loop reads CSAQEVDEQFF. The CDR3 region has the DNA TGCAGTGCGCAGGAGGTCGATGAGCAGTTCTTC.

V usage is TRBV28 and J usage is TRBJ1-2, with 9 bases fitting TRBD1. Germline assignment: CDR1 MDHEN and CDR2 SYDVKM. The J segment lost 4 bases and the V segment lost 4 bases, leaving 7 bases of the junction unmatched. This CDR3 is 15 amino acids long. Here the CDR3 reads CASSSQGARVYGYTF. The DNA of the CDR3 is TGTGCCAGCAGTTCACAGGGGGCGAGGGTCTATGGCTACACCTTC.